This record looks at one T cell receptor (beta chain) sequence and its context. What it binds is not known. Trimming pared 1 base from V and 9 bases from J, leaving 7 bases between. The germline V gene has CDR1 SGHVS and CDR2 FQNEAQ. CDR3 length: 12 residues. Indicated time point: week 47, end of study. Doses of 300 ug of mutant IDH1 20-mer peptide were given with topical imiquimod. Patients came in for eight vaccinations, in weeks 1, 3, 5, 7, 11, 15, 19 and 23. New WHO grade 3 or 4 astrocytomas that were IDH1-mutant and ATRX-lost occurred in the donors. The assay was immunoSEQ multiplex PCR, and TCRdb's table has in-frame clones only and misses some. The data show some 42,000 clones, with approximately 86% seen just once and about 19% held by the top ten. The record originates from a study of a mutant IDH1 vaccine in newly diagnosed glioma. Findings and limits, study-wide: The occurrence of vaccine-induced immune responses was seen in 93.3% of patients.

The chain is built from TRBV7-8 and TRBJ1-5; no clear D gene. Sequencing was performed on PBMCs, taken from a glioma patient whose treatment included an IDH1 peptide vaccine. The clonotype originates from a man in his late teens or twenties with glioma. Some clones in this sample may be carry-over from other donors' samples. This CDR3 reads CASSLDFWPQHF. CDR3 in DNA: TGTGCCAGCAGCTTAGACTTCTGGCCCCAGCATTTT. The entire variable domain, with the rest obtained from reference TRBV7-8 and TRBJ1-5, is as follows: GAGVSQSPRYKVAKRGQDVALRCDPISGHVSLFWYQQALGQGPEFLTYFQNEAQLDKSGLPSDRFFAERPEGSVSTLKIQRTQQEDSAVYLCASSLDFWPQHFGDGTRLSIL.